This entry features one T cell receptor beta chain sequence. Its antigen is not known. Here immunoSEQ multiplex PCR was the method, and the copy in TCRdb shows in-frame clones only, minus some. The sample carries approximately 980,000 clones, 70% to 85% recorded once. The source of the sample is a study of shared clonotypes between healthy human individuals. General observations from the study: Large sequencing depth failed to make sorted-subset sequencing complete, rarefaction showed. Naive subsets tended to show greater estimated richness than memory subsets.

Germline V gene sequence: CDR1 SEHNR, CDR2 FQNEAQ (reference sequence). This CDR3 has 15 amino acids. Trimming cost V 2 bases and J 1 base; bases outside gene matches: 5. The V gene is TRBV7-9, the J gene TRBJ2-7; TRBD1 aligns across 7 bases. Input material: memory CD4+ T cells sorted from blood. Subset specified: CD45RA-negative fraction. This receptor was identified in a man between 18 and 29 years old in good health. CDR3 loop: CASSLRRDSSYEQYF. CDR3 nucleotides: TGTGCCAGCAGCTTACGTCGGGACAGTTCCTACGAGCAGTACTTC.